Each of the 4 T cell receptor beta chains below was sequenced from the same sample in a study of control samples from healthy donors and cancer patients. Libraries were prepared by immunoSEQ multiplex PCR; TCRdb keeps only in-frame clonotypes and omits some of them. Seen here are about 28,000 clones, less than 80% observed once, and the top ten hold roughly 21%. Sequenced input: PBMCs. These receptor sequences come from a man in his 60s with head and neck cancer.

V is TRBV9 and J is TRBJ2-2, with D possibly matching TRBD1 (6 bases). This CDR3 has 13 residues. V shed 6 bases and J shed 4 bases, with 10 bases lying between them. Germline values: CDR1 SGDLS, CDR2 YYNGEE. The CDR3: CASNEGGTGELFF. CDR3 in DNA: TGTGCCAGCAACGAAGGGGGCACCGGGGAGCTGTTTTTT.

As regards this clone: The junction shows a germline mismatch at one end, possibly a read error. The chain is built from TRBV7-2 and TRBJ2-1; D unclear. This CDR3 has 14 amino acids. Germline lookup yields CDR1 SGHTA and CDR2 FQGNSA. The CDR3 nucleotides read TGTGCCGGCAGCCCCCAAGGGTTTTACAATGAGCAGTTCTTC. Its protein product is CAGSPQGFYNEQFF.

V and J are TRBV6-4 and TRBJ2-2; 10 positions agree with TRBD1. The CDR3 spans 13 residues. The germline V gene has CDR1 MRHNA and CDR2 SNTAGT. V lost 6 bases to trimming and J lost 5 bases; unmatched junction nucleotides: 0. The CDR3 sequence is CASRGQGTGELFF. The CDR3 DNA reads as TGTGCCAGCAGGGGACAGGGGACCGGGGAGCTGTTTTTT.

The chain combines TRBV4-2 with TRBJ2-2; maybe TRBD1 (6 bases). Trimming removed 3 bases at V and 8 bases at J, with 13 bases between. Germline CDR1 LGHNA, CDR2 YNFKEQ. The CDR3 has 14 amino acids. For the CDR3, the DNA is TGTGCCAGCAGCCACCCTGGGGGCATGGGGGAGCTGTTTTTT. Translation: CASSHPGGMGELFF.